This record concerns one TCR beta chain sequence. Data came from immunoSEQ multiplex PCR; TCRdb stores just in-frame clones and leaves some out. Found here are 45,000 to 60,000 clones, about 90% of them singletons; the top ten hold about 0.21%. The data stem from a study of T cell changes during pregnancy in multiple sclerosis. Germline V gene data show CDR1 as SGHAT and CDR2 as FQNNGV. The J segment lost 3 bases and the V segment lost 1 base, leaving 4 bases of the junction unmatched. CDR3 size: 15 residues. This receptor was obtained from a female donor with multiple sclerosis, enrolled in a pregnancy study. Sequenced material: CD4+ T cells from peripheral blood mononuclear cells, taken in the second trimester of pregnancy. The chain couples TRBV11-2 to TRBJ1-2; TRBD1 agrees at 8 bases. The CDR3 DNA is TGTGCCAGCAGCTTAGTGGTGACAGGGGACTATGGCTACACCTTC. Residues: CASSLVVTGDYGYTF.